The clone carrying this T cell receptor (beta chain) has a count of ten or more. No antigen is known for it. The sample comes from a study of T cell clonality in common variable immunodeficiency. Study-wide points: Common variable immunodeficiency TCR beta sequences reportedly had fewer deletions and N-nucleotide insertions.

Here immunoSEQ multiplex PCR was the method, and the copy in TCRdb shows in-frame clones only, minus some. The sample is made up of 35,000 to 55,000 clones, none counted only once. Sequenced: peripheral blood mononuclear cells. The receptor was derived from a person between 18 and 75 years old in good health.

The CDR3 sequence: CASSYFLIQGSGELFF. The sequenced part of the CDR3 DNA is TGTGCCAGCAGCTACTTCCTTATTCAGGGGAGCGGGGAG. The chain combines TRBV7-8 with TRBJ2-2, with a weak D call TRBD1 (6 bases). The read halts 3 residues ahead of the CDR3 end, with the missing end drawn from the germline J gene. Germline V gene data show CDR1 as SGHVS and CDR2 as FQNEAQ. V was trimmed by 4 bases and J by 7 bases, leaving 19 bases between them. The CDR3 is 16 residues long.